This note documents a single T cell receptor beta chain sequence. Antigen: not known. These data come from a study of T cell responses to AZD1222 COVID-19 vaccine. Points from the study as a whole: The CD4 TCRs associated with vaccination extended across spike and predominated at 160-218 and 743-854.

The table came from immunoSEQ multiplex PCR; TCRdb's copy has only in-frame clones and leaves some out. This table has about 150,000 clones, 88% appearing once. J was trimmed by 7 bases and V by 8 bases; bases with no gene match: 4. The CDR3 consists of 12 residues. Germline assignment: CDR1 MDHEN and CDR2 SYDVKM. This TCR was sampled from an adult in good health. V gene TRBV28 combines with J gene TRBJ2-2; TRBD2 matches at 7 bases. This specimen consisted of peripheral blood, obtained on day 0 of MenACWY control vaccination. CDR3 region: CASGLDSGELFF. The CDR3 DNA is TGTGCCAGCGGACTAGATAGCGGGGAGCTGTTTTTT. Combining the CDR3 with reference TRBV28 and TRBJ2-2 gives the whole variable domain DVKVTQSSRYLVKRTGEKVFLECVQDMDHENMFWYRQDPGLGLRLIYFSYDVKMKEKGDIPEGYSVSREKKERFSLILESASTNQTSMYLCASGLDSGELFFGEGSRLTVL.